This T cell receptor beta chain was recorded in a study of blood T cell repertoires in COVID-19. The wider study: Samples representing acute and convalescent COVID-19 were sourced from the United States, Italy and Spain. Sample material is recorded as cDNA or gDNA derived from T cells, B-cell-depleted T cells, or PBMCs.

The count of this clone is one. The CDR3 sequence is 16 residues long. Germline V gene sequence: CDR1 LNHDA, CDR2 SQIVND (reference sequence). Trimming removed 0 bases from V and 4 bases from J; junction bases left unmatched: 4. Source study methods: Reference gene primer amplification gave estimated nucleated cell counts. Some clones are missing from TCRdb's copy, which holds only in-frame ones; the method was immunoSEQ multiplex PCR. V and J calls and clone size come straight from that table; D and trimming were deduced from the DNA. Among over 50,000 clones listed, 70% to 80% were seen once. This receptor was identified in an elderly man with active or convalescent COVID-19. The J gene is TRBJ2-1, the V gene TRBV19; 9 nucleotides agree with TRBD2. Sequenced material: peripheral blood. The CDR3: CASSIDRREGYNEQFF. The CDR3, as DNA: TGTGCCAGTAGTATAGATCGGCGGGAGGGGTACAATGAGCAGTTCTTC.